This TCR beta chain emerged from a study of OX40 agonist ivuxolimab in advanced cancers. Findings and caveats of the study: What antigens the expanded peripheral T cells recognized was never established.

In its sample, this clone is medium-sized. Antigen specificity is unknown. TCRdb's copy holds only in-frame clones and misses some; the assay was immunoSEQ multiplex PCR. The table lists around 65,000 clones, around 90% of them singletons. V trimming: 3 bases; J trimming: 4 bases; junction bases outside the gene matches: 6. The germline V gene encodes CDR1 SGHTA and CDR2 FQGTGA. This CDR3 contains 15 residues. The receptor's source is an adult with an advanced solid tumor such as melanoma, head and neck, liver or kidney cancer. The sample consisted of CD4+ or CD8+ T cells sorted from blood, taken in a trial of the OX40 agonist ivuxolimab. The chain has TRBV7-3 and TRBJ2-3, with TRBD2 matching 8 bases. The CDR3 protein is CASSFGAGAADTQYF. CDR3 nucleotides: TGTGCCAGCAGCTTCGGAGCGGGAGCGGCAGATACGCAGTATTTT.